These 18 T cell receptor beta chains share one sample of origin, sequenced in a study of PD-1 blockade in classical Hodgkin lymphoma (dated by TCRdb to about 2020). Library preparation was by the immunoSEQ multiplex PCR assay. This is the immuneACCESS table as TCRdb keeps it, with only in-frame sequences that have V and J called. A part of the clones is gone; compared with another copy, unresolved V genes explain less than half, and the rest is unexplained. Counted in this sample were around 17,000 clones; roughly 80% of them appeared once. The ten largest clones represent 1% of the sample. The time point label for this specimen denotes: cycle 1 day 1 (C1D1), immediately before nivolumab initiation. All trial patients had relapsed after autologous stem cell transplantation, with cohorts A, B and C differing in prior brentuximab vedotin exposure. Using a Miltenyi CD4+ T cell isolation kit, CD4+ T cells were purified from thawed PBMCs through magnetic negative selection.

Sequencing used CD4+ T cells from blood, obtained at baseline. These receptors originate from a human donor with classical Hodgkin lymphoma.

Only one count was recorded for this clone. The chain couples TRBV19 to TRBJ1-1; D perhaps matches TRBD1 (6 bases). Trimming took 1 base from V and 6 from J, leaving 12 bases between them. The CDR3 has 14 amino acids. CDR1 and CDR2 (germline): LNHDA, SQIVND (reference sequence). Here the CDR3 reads CASSIVPRTAEAFF. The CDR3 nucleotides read TGTGCCAGTAGTATAGTCCCCCGGACAGCTGAAGCTTTCTTT.

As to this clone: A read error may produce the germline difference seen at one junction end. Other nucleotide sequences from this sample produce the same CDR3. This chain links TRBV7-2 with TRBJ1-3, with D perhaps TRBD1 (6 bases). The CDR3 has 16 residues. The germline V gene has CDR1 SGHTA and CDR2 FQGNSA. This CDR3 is CASRYSSGVTGNTIYF. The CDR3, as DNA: TGCGCCAGCAGGTATTCCTCAGGGGTGACTGGAAACACCATATATTTT.

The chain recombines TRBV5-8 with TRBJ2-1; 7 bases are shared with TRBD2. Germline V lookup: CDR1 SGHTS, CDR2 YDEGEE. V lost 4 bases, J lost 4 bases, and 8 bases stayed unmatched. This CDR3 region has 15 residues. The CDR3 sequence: CASSEGLSVYNEQFF. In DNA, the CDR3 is TGTGCCAGCAGCGAGGGACTATCTGTATACAATGAGCAGTTCTTC. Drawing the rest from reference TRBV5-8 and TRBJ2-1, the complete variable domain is EAGVTQSPTHLIKTRGQQATLRCSPISGHTSVYWYQQALGLGLQFLLWYDEGEERNRGNFPPRFSGRQFPNYSSELNVNALELEDSALYLCASSEGLSVYNEQFFGPGTRLTVL.

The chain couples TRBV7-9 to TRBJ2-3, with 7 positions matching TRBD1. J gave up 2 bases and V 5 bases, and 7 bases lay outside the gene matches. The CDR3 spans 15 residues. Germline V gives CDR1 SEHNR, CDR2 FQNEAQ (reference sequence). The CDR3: CASSPQGLPTDTQYF. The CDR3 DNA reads TGTGCCAGCAGCCCACAGGGGCTCCCCACAGATACGCAGTATTTT.

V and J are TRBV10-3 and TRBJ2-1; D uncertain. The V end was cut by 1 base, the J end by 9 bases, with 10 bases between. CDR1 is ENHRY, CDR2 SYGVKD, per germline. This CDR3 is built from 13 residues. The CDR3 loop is CAISEFESGEQFF. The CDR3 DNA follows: TGTGCCATCAGTGAGTTCGAATCGGGTGAGCAGTTCTTC.

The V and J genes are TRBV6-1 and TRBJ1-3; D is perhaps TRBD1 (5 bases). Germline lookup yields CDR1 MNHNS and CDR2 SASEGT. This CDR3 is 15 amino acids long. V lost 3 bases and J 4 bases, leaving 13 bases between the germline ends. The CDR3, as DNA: TGTGCCAGCAGTGAGCGCCCAGGGTCCGGAAACACCATATATTTT. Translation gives CASSERPGSGNTIYF.

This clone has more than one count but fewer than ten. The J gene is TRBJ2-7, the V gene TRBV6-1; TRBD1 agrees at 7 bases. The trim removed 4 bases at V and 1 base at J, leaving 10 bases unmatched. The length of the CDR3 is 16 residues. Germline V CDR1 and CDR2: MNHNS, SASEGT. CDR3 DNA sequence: TGTGCCAGCAGTGCAGCGTGGACAGGACAGTCCTACGAGCAGTACTTC. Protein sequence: CASSAAWTGQSYEQYF.

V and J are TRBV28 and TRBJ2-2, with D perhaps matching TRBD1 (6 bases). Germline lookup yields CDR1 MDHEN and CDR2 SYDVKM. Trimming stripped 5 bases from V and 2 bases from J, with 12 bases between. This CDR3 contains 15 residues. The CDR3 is CASSLWTDNTGELFF. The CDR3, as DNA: TGTGCCAGCAGTCTTTGGACAGATAACACCGGGGAGCTGTTTTTT.

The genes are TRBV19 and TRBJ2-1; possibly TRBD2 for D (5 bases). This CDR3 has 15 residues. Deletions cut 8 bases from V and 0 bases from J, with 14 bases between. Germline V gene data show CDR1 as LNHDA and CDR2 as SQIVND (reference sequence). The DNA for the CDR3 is TGTGCCAGTCAGAGAGGGCCGAGCTCCTACAATGAGCAGTTCTTC. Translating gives CASQRGPSSYNEQFF.

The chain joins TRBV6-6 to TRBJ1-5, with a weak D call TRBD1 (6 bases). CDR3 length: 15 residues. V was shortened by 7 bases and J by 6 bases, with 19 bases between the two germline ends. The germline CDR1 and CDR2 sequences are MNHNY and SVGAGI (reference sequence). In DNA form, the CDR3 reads TGTGCCAGCACTTTACGGGGGCGAGTAGGTCAGCCCCAGCATTTT. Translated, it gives CASTLRGRVGQPQHF.

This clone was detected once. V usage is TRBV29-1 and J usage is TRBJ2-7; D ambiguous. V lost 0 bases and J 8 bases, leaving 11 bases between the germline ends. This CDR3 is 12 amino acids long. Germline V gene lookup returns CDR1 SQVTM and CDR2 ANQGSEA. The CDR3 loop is CSVEDQTRKQYF. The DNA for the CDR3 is TGCAGCGTTGAAGATCAGACACGAAAGCAGTACTTC.

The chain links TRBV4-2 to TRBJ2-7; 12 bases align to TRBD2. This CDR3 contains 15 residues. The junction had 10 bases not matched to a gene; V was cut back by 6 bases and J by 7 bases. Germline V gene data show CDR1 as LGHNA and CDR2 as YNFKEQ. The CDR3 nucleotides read TGTGCCAGCAGACTCTCTAGCGGGGGGGCCGGAGAGCAGTACTTC. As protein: CASRLSSGGAGEQYF.

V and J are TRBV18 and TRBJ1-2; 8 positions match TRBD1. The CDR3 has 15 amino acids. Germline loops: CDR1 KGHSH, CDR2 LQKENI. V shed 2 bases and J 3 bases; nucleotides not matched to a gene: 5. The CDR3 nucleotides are TGTGCCAGCTCACCAGAGAACAGGGGGGACTATGGCTACACCTTC. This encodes CASSPENRGDYGYTF. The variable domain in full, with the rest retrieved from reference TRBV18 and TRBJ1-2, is NAGVMQNPRHLVRRRGQEARLRCSPMKGHSHVYWYRQLPEEGLKFMVYLQKENIIDESGMPKERFSAEFPKEGPSILRIQQVVRGDSAAYFCASSPENRGDYGYTFGSGTRLTVV.

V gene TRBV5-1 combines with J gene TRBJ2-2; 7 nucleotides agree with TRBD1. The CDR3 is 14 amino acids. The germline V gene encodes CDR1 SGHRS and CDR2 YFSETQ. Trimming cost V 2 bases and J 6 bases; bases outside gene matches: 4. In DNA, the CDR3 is TGCGCCAGCAGCTTAGGGGGCCGGGCCGGGGAGCTGTTTTTT. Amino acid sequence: CASSLGGRAGELFF.

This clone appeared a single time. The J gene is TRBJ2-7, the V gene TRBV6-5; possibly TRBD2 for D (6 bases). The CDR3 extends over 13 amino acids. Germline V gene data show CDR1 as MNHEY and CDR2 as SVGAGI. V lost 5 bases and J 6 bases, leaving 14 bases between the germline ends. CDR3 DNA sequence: TGTGCCAGCAGTACCCGGGACTTTTCCGAGCAGTACTTC. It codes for CASSTRDFSEQYF.

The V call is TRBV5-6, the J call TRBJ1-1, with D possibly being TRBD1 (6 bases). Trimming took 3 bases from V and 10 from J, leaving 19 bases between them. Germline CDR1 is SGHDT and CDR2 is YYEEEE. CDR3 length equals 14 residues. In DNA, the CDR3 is TGTGCCAGCAGCTACCCCACAGGGACCCGGGGAGCTTTCTTT. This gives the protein CASSYPTGTRGAFF.

The CDR3 protein is CASSQDWTTEETQYF. CDR3 sequence (DNA): TGCGCCAGCAGCCAAGATTGGACTACAGAAGAGACCCAGTACTTC. V is TRBV4-1 and J is TRBJ2-5, with D perhaps TRBD2 (6 bases). The V end lost 0 bases, the J end lost 3 bases, and 11 bases lay between the germline ends. This CDR3 is built from 15 residues. The germline CDR1 and CDR2 sequences are MGHRA and YSYEKL.

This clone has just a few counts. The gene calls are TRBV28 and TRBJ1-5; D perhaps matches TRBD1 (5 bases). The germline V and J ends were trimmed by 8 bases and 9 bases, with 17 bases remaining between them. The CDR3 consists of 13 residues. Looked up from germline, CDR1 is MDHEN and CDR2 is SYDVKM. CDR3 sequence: CASHQRDGRPQHF. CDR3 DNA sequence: TGTGCCAGCCACCAGCGGGACGGTCGGCCCCAGCATTTT.